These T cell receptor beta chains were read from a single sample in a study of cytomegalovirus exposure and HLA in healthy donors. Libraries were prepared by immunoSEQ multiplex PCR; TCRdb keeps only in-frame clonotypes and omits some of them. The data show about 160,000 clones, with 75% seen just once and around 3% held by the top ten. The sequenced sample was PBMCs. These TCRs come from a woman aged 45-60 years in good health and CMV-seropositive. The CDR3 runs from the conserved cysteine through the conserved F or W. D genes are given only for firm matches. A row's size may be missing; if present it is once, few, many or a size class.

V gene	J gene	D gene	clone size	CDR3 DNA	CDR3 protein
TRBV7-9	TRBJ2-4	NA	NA	TGTGCAGACAGTCCGCTAGCCAAAAACATTCAGTACTTC	CADSPLAKNIQYF
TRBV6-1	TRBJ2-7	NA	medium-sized	TGTGCCAGCAGTGAAGGTGGGAGCTCCTACGAGCAGTACTTC	CASSEGGSSYEQYF
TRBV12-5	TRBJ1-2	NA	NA	TGTGCTAGTGGTTTGGTATTATATGGCTACACCTTC	CASGLVLYGYTF
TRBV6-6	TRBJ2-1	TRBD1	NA	TGTGCCAGCAGACCCCAGACAGGGAACAATGAGCAGTTCTTC	CASRPQTGNNEQFF
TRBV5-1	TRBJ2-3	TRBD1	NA	TGCGCCAGCAGCAGGACAGGGGAAGGGACAGATACGCAGTATTTT	CASSRTGEGTDTQYF
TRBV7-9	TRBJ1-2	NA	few	TGTGCCAGCAGCCCCGACAGGCGGTACTATGGCTACACCTTC	CASSPDRRYYGYTF
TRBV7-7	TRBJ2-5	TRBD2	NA	TGTGCCAGCAGCTTACAGCGGGGGGGAGAAGAGACCCAGTACTTC	CASSLQRGGEETQYF
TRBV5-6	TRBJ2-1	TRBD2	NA	TGTGCCAGCAGCTTGGCTTCTAGCGGGGGCCCAGGAGAGTTCTTC	CASSLASSGGPGEFF
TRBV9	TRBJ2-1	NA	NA	TGTGCCAGCAGCGTAAGCCTAGATGAGCAGTTCTTC	CASSVSLDEQFF
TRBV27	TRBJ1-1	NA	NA	TGTGCCAGCAGTTTAAACAGGGTTGACACTGAAGCTTTCTTT	CASSLNRVDTEAFF
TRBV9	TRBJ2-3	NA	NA	TGTGCCAGCAGCGTAGAGGGGCGCGGCACAGATACGCAGTATTTT	CASSVEGRGTDTQYF
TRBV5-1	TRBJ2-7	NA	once	TGCGCCAGCAGCTGGGGGAGGCAGGGATACGAGCAGTACTTC	CASSWGRQGYEQYF